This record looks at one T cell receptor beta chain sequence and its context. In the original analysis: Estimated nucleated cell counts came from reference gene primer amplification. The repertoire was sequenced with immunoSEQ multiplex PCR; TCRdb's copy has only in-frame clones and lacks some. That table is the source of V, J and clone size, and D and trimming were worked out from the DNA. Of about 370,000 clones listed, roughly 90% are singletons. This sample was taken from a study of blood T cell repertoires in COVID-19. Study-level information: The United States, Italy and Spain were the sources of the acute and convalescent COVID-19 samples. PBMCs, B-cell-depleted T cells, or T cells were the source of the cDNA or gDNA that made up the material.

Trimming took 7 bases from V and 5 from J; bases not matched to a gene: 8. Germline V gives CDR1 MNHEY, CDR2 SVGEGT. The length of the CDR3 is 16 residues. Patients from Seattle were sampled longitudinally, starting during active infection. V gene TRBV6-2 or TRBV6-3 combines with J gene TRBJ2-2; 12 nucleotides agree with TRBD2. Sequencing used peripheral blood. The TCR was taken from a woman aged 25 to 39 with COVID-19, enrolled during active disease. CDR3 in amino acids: CASTPSGGASTGELFF. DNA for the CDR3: TGTGCCAGCACCCCTAGCGGGGGGGCCAGTACCGGGGAGCTGTTTTTT.